This TCR beta chain was retrieved from a study of radiotherapy plus CTLA-4 blockade in lung cancer. Across the whole study: Overall, 15% to 20% of patients showed an objective response, while about 31% attained disease control.

Here immunoSEQ multiplex PCR was the method, and the copy in TCRdb shows in-frame clones only, minus some. The repertoire consists of 40,000 to 50,000 clones, with approximately 78% occurring once and the leading ten covering roughly 3.4%. In germline, CDR1 is GTSNPN, CDR2 SVGIG (reference sequence). The CDR3 has 14 amino acids. Unmatched junction bases numbered 8, after V lost 4 bases and J lost 2 bases. Comments on this clone: Its antigen is not known.

The study's findings and limits: Increased serum interferon-beta after radiation also reportedly predicted response strongly. Researchers report tumor-derived TCR clones expanding in blood after radiotherapy plus ipilimumab.

The TCR originated in a human donor with non-small cell lung cancer who had stable disease on radiotherapy plus ipilimumab. The chain links TRBV30 to TRBJ2-7; TRBD2 agrees at 7 bases. The sequencing used peripheral blood, collected from a patient treated with radiotherapy plus ipilimumab. CDR3 amino acids: CAWTLGREPYEQYF. CDR3 sequence (DNA): TGTGCCTGGACGCTCGGGCGGGAGCCCTACGAGCAGTACTTC.